The next 8 T cell receptor beta chains were all read from a single sample in a study of blood T cell repertoires in COVID-19. The table came from immunoSEQ multiplex PCR; TCRdb's copy has only in-frame clones and leaves some out. Altogether around 140,000 clones are present, nearly 85% being singletons, with the ten largest covering 3.9%. The source material was PBMCs or T cells enriched from blood (not recorded which). All receptors come from a man between 50 and 59 years old in a cohort exposed to, infected with or recovered from COVID-19 (not recorded which).

The chain is built from TRBV2 and TRBJ2-2; the match to TRBD2 covers 10 bases. CDR1 and CDR2 from the germline V gene are SNHLY and FYNNEI. This CDR3 has 14 amino acids. J lost 4 bases, V lost 7 bases, and 3 bases had no gene match. The CDR3 DNA follows: TGTGCCAGCACCCTAGCGGGAGTCACCGGGGAGCTGTTTTTT. As protein: CASTLAGVTGELFF. The whole variable domain, filled in from reference TRBV2 and TRBJ2-2, reads EPEVTQTPSHQVTQMGQEVILRCVPISNHLYFYWYRQILGQKVEFLVSFYNNEISEKSEIFDDQFSVERPDGSNFTLKIRSTKLEDSAMYFCASTLAGVTGELFFGEGSRLTVL.

The V gene is TRBV11-2, the J gene TRBJ2-7, with D perhaps TRBD2 (6 bases). CDR1 is SGHAT and CDR2 is FQNNGV in the germline V gene. V lost 5 bases and J 4 bases, leaving 12 bases between the germline ends. This CDR3 contains 13 residues. CDR3 in amino acids: CASSRGTPYEQYF. The DNA for the CDR3 is TGTGCCAGCAGCCGCGGGACCCCATACGAGCAGTACTTC. Together with reference TRBV11-2 and TRBJ2-7, the CDR3 gives the full variable domain: EAGVAQSPRYKIIEKRQSVAFWCNPISGHATLYWYQQILGQGPKLLIQFQNNGVVDDSQLPKDRFSAERLKGVDSTLKIQPAKLEDSAVYLCASSRGTPYEQYFGPGTRLTVT.

This chain joins TRBV9 and TRBJ1-3, with a weak D call TRBD1 (6 bases). CDR1 SGDLS and CDR2 YYNGEE come from the germline V gene. This CDR3 region has 15 residues. Trimming pared 4 bases from V and 4 bases from J, leaving 15 bases between. The CDR3, as DNA: TGTGCCAGCAGCCCACAGGGCCCTAACGGAAACACCATATATTTT. Translated: CASSPQGPNGNTIYF.

The rearrangement joins TRBV27 to TRBJ2-5, with D unresolved. CDR1 and CDR2 from the germline V gene are MNHEY and SMNVEV (reference sequence). The V end was cut by 11 bases, the J end by 1 base, with 35 bases between. The CDR3 is 20 residues long. The CDR3 nucleotides are TGTGCCCTTCCTCACAAAGCCACTCCAACAGTGTGTCGGCGCCAAGAGACCCAGTACTTC. It specifies CALPHKATPTVCRRQETQYF.

V and J are TRBV7-2 and TRBJ1-6, with D uncertain. The CDR3 runs 13 residues. The V gene's germline CDR1 is SGHTA and CDR2 FQGNSA. The V gene lost 1 base and the J gene lost 8 bases, with 6 bases spanning the gap. Here the CDR3 DNA reads TGTGCCAGCAGCTTAGATACTTATTCACCCCTCCACTTT. This encodes CASSLDTYSPLHF.

The V gene is TRBV6-5, the J gene TRBJ1-4; D unclear. The CDR3 length is 16 residues. Trimming took off 2 bases at V and 0 bases at J, with 10 bases between the two ends. CDR1 is MNHEY and CDR2 is SVGAGI in the germline V gene. The CDR3 here is CASSYGSSATNEKLFF. The CDR3, as DNA: TGTGCCAGCAGTTACGGGTCGAGCGCAACTAATGAAAAACTGTTTTTT.

The chain couples TRBV24-1 to TRBJ2-5; a possible D gene is TRBD1 (6 bases). Deletions cut 4 bases from V and 5 bases from J, with 13 bases between. Germline lookup yields CDR1 KGHDR and CDR2 SFDVKD. The CDR3 is 14 residues long. The CDR3 is CATSDQQGLETQYF. The CDR3 DNA reads as TGTGCCACCAGTGACCAACAGGGTCTGGAGACCCAGTACTTC.

Here the CDR3 reads CASSPGPGLAGYNEQFF. The CDR3 DNA follows: TGTGCCAGCAGCCCGGGCCCGGGACTAGCGGGTTACAATGAGCAGTTCTTC. This chain links TRBV14 with TRBJ2-1; the match to TRBD2 covers 12 bases. The CDR3 covers 17 residues. Trimming cost V 4 bases and J 4 bases; bases outside gene matches: 8. Germline CDR1 and CDR2: SGHDN and FVKESK.